This T cell receptor beta chain emerged from a study of T cell responses to AZD1222 COVID-19 vaccine. Across the whole study: Samples with a second dose at about 4 or about 12 weeks were pooled together. General observations from the study: Mostly white British, mostly female donors; authors suggested clonal diversity may be underestimated.

Regarding this clone: The antigen remains undetermined.

TCRdb's table, derived via immunoSEQ multiplex PCR, lists solely in-frame clones and lacks some. The sample includes 120,000 or so clones, around 91% of them seen just once. The TCR comes from an adult in good health. The material was peripheral blood, obtained on day 0 of AZD1222 vaccination.

The CDR3 sequence is CASSGTSGLWETQYF. The CDR3 DNA follows: TGTGCCAGCAGCGGGACTAGCGGGCTCTGGGAGACCCAGTACTTC. This chain joins TRBV7-9 and TRBJ2-5; TRBD2 aligns across 12 bases. The CDR3 extends over 15 amino acids. Germline trimming cut 5 bases from V and 5 bases from J; bases unmatched to any gene: 6. Germline CDR1 reads SEHNR; CDR2 reads FQNEAQ (reference sequence).